This T cell receptor beta chain was identified during a study of blood T cell repertoires in COVID-19. Germline-derived CDR1 and CDR2 are SGDLS and YYNGEE. V dropped 1 base and J dropped 6 bases, with 10 bases sitting between them. The CDR3 loop spans 14 amino acids. Assay used: immunoSEQ multiplex PCR; TCRdb lists only in-frame clones, some missing. The repertoire holds 140,000 to 150,000 clones, approximately 84% seen once, with around 4.8% in the top ten. This receptor was obtained from a human donor in a cohort sampled during active COVID-19. The chain links TRBV9 to TRBJ1-4; D is unclear. The sequencing input was peripheral blood. CDR3 sequence reads: CASSVPGRDEKLFF. CDR3 in DNA: TGTGCCAGCAGCGTACCGGGGAGGGATGAAAAACTGTTTTTT.